This passage covers 30 T cell receptor beta chains from one sample sequenced in a study of blood T cell repertoires in COVID-19. The assay was immunoSEQ multiplex PCR, and TCRdb's table has in-frame clones only and misses some. The sample includes approximately 160,000 clones, over 75% of them seen just once. Source material: peripheral blood. The receptor source for this set is a man between 65 and 79 years old with acute or convalescent COVID-19.

This clone has more than one count but fewer than ten. The genes are TRBV3-1 (or the pseudogene TRBV3-2) and TRBJ1-2; D call uncertain. The germline CDR1 and CDR2 sequences are LGHDT and YNNKEL (reference sequence). This CDR3 region has 13 residues. Trimming took off 2 bases at V and 5 bases at J, with 9 bases between the two ends. The CDR3 DNA follows: TGTGCCAGCAGCCAAACGGGGTGGTATGGCTACACCTTC. Protein: CASSQTGWYGYTF.

The rearrangement joins TRBV12-3 or TRBV12-4 to TRBJ2-1, with 7 bases lining up with TRBD2. The CDR3 consists of 12 residues. V gave up 8 bases and J gave up 7 bases; unmatched junction bases: 5. The CDR3 sequence: CASGGGKNEQFF. Here the CDR3 DNA reads TGTGCCAGCGGGGGGGGTAAAAATGAGCAGTTCTTC.

The V call is TRBV21-1, the J call TRBJ2-5; the table's TRBD2 call for D was not verified on the DNA. TRBV21-1 is a pseudogene segment. The CDR3 totals 15 residues. The CDR3 sequence is CASSPLCPRRGTQYF. CDR3 bases: TGTGCCAGCAGCCCTCTCTGTCCCCGCAGAGGGACCCAGTACTTC.

V gene TRBV11-2 combines with J gene TRBJ1-6; tentatively, D is TRBD1 (6 bases). This CDR3 is 14 amino acids long. The V end lost 5 bases, the J end lost 10 bases, and 15 bases lay between the germline ends. Germline lookup yields CDR1 SGHAT and CDR2 FQNNGV. The CDR3 sequence is CASSAQGRRSPLHF. The CDR3 DNA reads TGTGCCAGCAGCGCACAGGGTCGGAGGTCACCCCTCCACTTT. Drawing the rest from reference TRBV11-2 and TRBJ1-6, the complete variable domain is EAGVAQSPRYKIIEKRQSVAFWCNPISGHATLYWYQQILGQGPKLLIQFQNNGVVDDSQLPKDRFSAERLKGVDSTLKIQPAKLEDSAVYLCASSAQGRRSPLHFGNGTRLTVT.

This clone was seen only a few times. The chain combines TRBV5-1 with TRBJ1-5; D possibly corresponds to TRBD1 (5 bases). Trimming cost V 4 bases and J 5 bases, with 16 bases left between them. This CDR3 has 15 residues. The germline CDR1 and CDR2 sequences are SGHRS and YFSETQ. The CDR3, as DNA: TGCGCCAGCAGCGAGGAGGGGACGGCCGATCAGCCCCAGCATTTT. It is translated as CASSEEGTADQPQHF. Based on the CDR3 plus reference TRBV5-1 and TRBJ1-5, the full variable domain is KAGVTQTPRYLIKTRGQQVTLSCSPISGHRSVSWYQQTPGQGLQFLFEYFSETQRNKGNFPGRFSGRQFSNSRSEMNVSTLELGDSALYLCASSEEGTADQPQHFGDGTRLSIL.

The V gene is TRBV5-1, the J gene TRBJ2-5; TRBD1 agrees at 9 bases. Germline V gene sequence: CDR1 SGHRS, CDR2 YFSETQ. The V segment lost 7 bases and the J segment 4 bases; nucleotides outside the gene matches: 17. This CDR3 comprises 17 residues. CDR3 sequence: CASHTAHGATGGETQYF. The CDR3 DNA reads as TGCGCCAGCCATACGGCACACGGAGCGACAGGGGGAGAGACCCAGTACTTC.

V is TRBV9 and J is TRBJ1-1; 7 positions match TRBD1. The V and J ends lost 0 bases and 6 bases, in that order; junction bases with no gene match: 2. The germline V gene encodes CDR1 SGDLS and CDR2 YYNGEE. This CDR3 has 13 residues. The CDR3 loop reads CASSVVGQPEAFF. As DNA, the CDR3 is TGTGCCAGCAGCGTAGTGGGACAGCCTGAAGCTTTCTTT.

V gene TRBV12-5 combines with J gene TRBJ1-1; tentatively, D is TRBD1 (5 bases). Germline V gene data show CDR1 as LGHNT and CDR2 as FRNRAP. The CDR3 extends over 15 amino acids. Trimming left V 3 bases short and J 7 bases short, with 18 bases between. CDR3 region: CASGLTNNRFYEAFF. The CDR3 DNA is TGTGCTAGTGGTTTAACCAATAACAGGTTCTATGAAGCTTTCTTT.

The J gene is TRBJ2-2, the V gene TRBV9, with a weak D call TRBD2 (6 bases). Between the trimmed V and J ends, which lost 0 bases and 5 bases, there was a span of 11 bases. CDR3 length: 15 residues. Germline V gene lookup returns CDR1 SGDLS and CDR2 YYNGEE. This CDR3 is CASSVGEVITGELFF. The CDR3 region has the DNA TGTGCCAGCAGCGTAGGGGAGGTCATAACCGGGGAGCTGTTTTTT.

This clone was observed a single time. The chain joins TRBV5-8 to TRBJ1-5; perhaps TRBD1 as D (6 bases). The CDR3 length is 14 residues. Germline V gives CDR1 SGHTS, CDR2 YDEGEE. Trimming stripped 3 bases from V and 2 bases from J, with 9 bases between. CDR3 nucleotide sequence: TGTGCCAGCAGCTATTGGACAGGCAATCAGCCCCAGCATTTT. Translating it yields CASSYWTGNQPQHF.

This chain joins TRBV30 and TRBJ2-1; no clear D gene. Germline CDR1 reads GTSNPN; CDR2 reads SVGIG (reference sequence). This CDR3 is built from 13 residues. V lost 0 bases to trimming and J lost 8 bases, with 11 bases between them. The CDR3 spells CAWSVQLGDEQFF. Written as DNA, the CDR3 is TGTGCCTGGAGTGTCCAATTGGGCGATGAGCAGTTCTTC.

By proportion, this clone is medium-sized. This chain uses TRBV21-1 with TRBJ1-1. TRBV21-1 counts as a pseudogene. The CDR3 is 10 residues long. The DNA of the CDR3 is TGTGCCAGCAGCAAAGTTAAAGCTTTCTTT. This translates into CASSKVKAFF.

The J gene is TRBJ2-1, the V gene TRBV6-2 or TRBV6-3; D is undetermined. CDR1 is MNHEY, CDR2 SVGEGT, per germline. V was cut by 2 bases and J by 3 bases, with 5 bases left in between. The CDR3 sequence is 13 residues long. The DNA for the CDR3 is TGTGCCAGCAGTTACGGCAACTACAATGAGCAGTTCTTC. It yields the protein CASSYGNYNEQFF.

V and J are TRBV6-5 and TRBJ2-7, with 7 nucleotides matching TRBD1. The germline V gene encodes CDR1 MNHEY and CDR2 SVGAGI. The junction had 13 bases not matched to a gene; V was cut back by 6 bases and J by 5 bases. The CDR3 extends over 15 amino acids. The CDR3 is CASSTTGDPSNEQYF. The CDR3 DNA reads as TGTGCCAGCAGCACCACAGGGGACCCCAGCAACGAGCAGTACTTC.

The V call is TRBV4-2, the J call TRBJ2-7; perhaps TRBD2 as D (6 bases). Germline V CDR1 and CDR2: LGHNA, YNFKEQ. The V gene lost 1 base and the J gene lost 5 bases, with 15 bases spanning the gap. The CDR3 totals 15 residues. As DNA, the CDR3 is TGTGCCAGCAGCCAAGGACGGGACTCAACGCACGAGCAGTACTTC. Its protein is CASSQGRDSTHEQYF.

This clone showed up just a few times. The V gene is TRBV3-1 (or the pseudogene TRBV3-2), the J gene TRBJ2-7; a possible D gene is TRBD1 (6 bases). V lost 1 base and J 12 bases, leaving 16 bases between the germline ends. CDR3 length: 13 residues. The V gene's germline CDR1 is LGHDT and CDR2 YNNKEL (reference sequence). CDR3 sequence reads: CASSQVDSFQRYF. The CDR3 DNA reads as TGTGCCAGCAGCCAAGTGGACAGTTTCCAAAGGTACTTC.

Only a few counts were recorded for this clone. Other DNA sequences in the sample encode the same CDR3. The chain is built from TRBV5-1 and TRBJ1-3; D may be TRBD1 (6 bases). The CDR3 has 14 amino acids. From germline, CDR1 is SGHRS and CDR2 YFSETQ. Trimming took 4 bases from V and 3 from J, leaving 11 bases between them. CDR3: CASSPRTDGNTIYF. The CDR3 DNA reads as TGCGCCAGCAGCCCGAGGACAGATGGAAACACCATATATTTT.

This clone was seen just once. This sequence joins TRBV5-4 and TRBJ2-1; 8 positions match TRBD1. CDR1 and CDR2 from the germline V gene are SGHNT and YYREEE (reference sequence). There are 15 residues in the CDR3. The trim removed 4 bases at V and 0 bases at J, leaving 3 bases unmatched. CDR3: CASSPGQGSYNEQFF. CDR3 DNA sequence: TGTGCCAGCAGCCCCGGACAGGGCTCCTACAATGAGCAGTTCTTC.

The rearrangement joins TRBV27 to TRBJ1-4; 7 bases map to TRBD1. Trimming cost V 5 bases and J 7 bases; bases outside gene matches: 7. The CDR3 is 14 amino acids. CDR1 and CDR2 from the germline V gene are MNHEY and SMNVEV (reference sequence). The CDR3 loop reads CASSHRRDSEKLFF. CDR3 sequence (DNA): TGTGCCAGCAGTCACCGGAGGGACAGTGAAAAACTGTTTTTT.

Of note for this clone: One end of the junction varies from germline; a read error may be responsible. The V call is TRBV2, the J call TRBJ2-3; 10 positions match TRBD2. The length of the CDR3 is 15 residues. CDR1 is SNHLY, CDR2 FYNNEI, per germline. The CDR3 here is CASSKAGGHRDTQYF. The CDR3 region has the DNA TGTGCCAGCAGTAAAGCGGGGGGGCATAGAGATACGCAGTATTTT.

This clone has only a few counts. The chain joins TRBV3-1 (or the pseudogene TRBV3-2) to TRBJ2-1; 9 bases are shared with TRBD2. CDR1 is LGHDT and CDR2 is YNNKEL in the germline V gene (reference sequence). Germline trimming cut 4 bases from V and 4 bases from J; bases unmatched to any gene: 5. The CDR3 covers 15 residues. CDR3 sequence (DNA): TGTGCCAGCAGCCTTGCTACTAGCGGGTACAATGAGCAGTTCTTC. This translates into CASSLATSGYNEQFF.

The chain carries TRBV7-9 and TRBJ2-5, with 10 bases matching TRBD1. Trimming removed 1 base from V and 1 base from J; junction bases left unmatched: 9. The CDR3 runs 18 residues. Germline CDR1 and CDR2: SEHNR and FQNEAQ (reference sequence). The CDR3 nucleotides read TGTGCCAGCAGCTTAGGGTATAAGGGACAGGGGTCCCAAGAGACCCAGTACTTC. It encodes CASSLGYKGQGSQETQYF. Supplemented by reference TRBV7-9 and TRBJ2-5, the full variable domain reads DTGVSQNPRHKITKRGQNVTFRCDPISEHNRLYWYRQTLGQGPEFLTYFQNEAQLEKSRLLSDRFSAERPKGSFSTLEIQRTEQGDSAMYLCASSLGYKGQGSQETQYFGPGTRLLVL.

The rearrangement uses TRBV12-2 and TRBJ2-1; the D segment call TRBD2 is taken from the table without a DNA check. TRBV12-2 is labeled a pseudogene. The CDR3 covers 18 residues. The DNA for the CDR3 is TGTGCAAGTCGCTCCCGGACTAGCGGGGGGCCCCTATACAATGAGCAGTTCTTC. Amino acids: CASRSRTSGGPLYNEQFF.

The rearrangement links TRBV19 to TRBJ2-3; 9 nucleotides line up with TRBD2. V was pared by 5 bases and J by 4 bases, with 10 bases of the junction left unmatched. The CDR3 sequence is 16 residues long. The germline V gene encodes CDR1 LNHDA and CDR2 SQIVND (reference sequence). CDR3 in amino acids: CASSSFSGSKSDTQYF. Written as DNA, the CDR3 is TGTGCCAGTAGTTCCTTTAGCGGGAGTAAGTCAGATACGCAGTATTTT.

The V gene is TRBV12-3 or TRBV12-4, the J gene TRBJ1-2, with D possibly being TRBD1 (5 bases). This CDR3 has 13 amino acids. The V and J ends lost 0 bases and 11 bases respectively, with 13 bases between them. This CDR3 reads CASSLAGTFFYTF. DNA for the CDR3: TGTGCCAGCAGTTTAGCGGGGACTTTTTTTTACACCTTC.

V usage is TRBV5-4 and J usage is TRBJ2-7; tentative D call: TRBD2 (7 bases). Germline V gene lookup returns CDR1 SGHNT and CDR2 YYREEE (reference sequence). V lost 6 bases and J lost 2, with 18 bases in between. The CDR3 covers 15 residues. For the CDR3, the DNA is TGTGCCAGCACTATTGGGGGGGGGCGCACCTACGAGCAGTACTTC. Translating it yields CASTIGGGRTYEQYF.

V gene TRBV24-1 combines with J gene TRBJ2-1; a possible D gene is TRBD2 (5 bases). The CDR3 length is 14 residues. Trimming cost V 4 bases and J 2 bases, with 8 bases left between them. Germline V CDR1 and CDR2: KGHDR, SFDVKD. Here the CDR3 DNA reads TGTGCCACCAGTGACACCGGGACCTACAATGAGCAGTTCTTC. As protein: CATSDTGTYNEQFF.

This clone was picked up one time. The sample holds other DNA sequences that translate to the same CDR3. The J gene is TRBJ2-7, the V gene TRBV7-2; TRBD2 agrees at 14 bases. The trim removed 5 bases at V and 3 bases at J, leaving 3 bases unmatched. The V gene's germline CDR1 is SGHTA and CDR2 FQGNSA. CDR3 length: 15 amino acids. The CDR3 loop reads CASSPGTSGSYEQYF. The CDR3, as DNA: TGTGCCAGCAGCCCGGGGACTAGCGGGAGCTACGAGCAGTACTTC.

The gene calls are TRBV27 and TRBJ1-6; D unclear. Germline-derived CDR1 and CDR2 are MNHEY and SMNVEV (reference sequence). CDR3 length: 15 amino acids. V was clipped by 3 bases and J by 0 bases, with 6 bases between them. The CDR3 reads CASSFGSSYNSPLHF. The CDR3 DNA follows: TGTGCCAGCAGTTTCGGGTCCTCCTATAATTCACCCCTCCACTTT.

The chain has TRBV27 and TRBJ1-1; 7 bases agree with TRBD1. The CDR3 runs to 16 residues. The ends lost 5 bases at V and 0 bases at J; junction bases unmatched: 9. The germline V gene has CDR1 MNHEY and CDR2 SMNVEV (reference sequence). The CDR3: CASSTQGDRVNTEAFF. DNA for the CDR3: TGTGCCAGCAGTACCCAGGGGGATCGGGTGAACACTGAAGCTTTCTTT.